A single TCR beta chain is shown here with its context. The repertoire was sequenced with immunoSEQ multiplex PCR; TCRdb's copy has only in-frame clones and lacks some. The sample comprises about 77,000 clones, about 91% of which are singletons, and 1.9% rests with the top ten. This entry comes from a study of T cell changes during pregnancy in multiple sclerosis. The CDR3 sequence is 12 residues long. CDR1 SGHDT and CDR2 YYEEEE come from the germline V gene. The V end lost 4 bases, the J end lost 7 bases, and 11 bases lay between the germline ends. The chain employs TRBV5-6 and TRBJ2-5; a weak D match, TRBD2 (6 bases). The TCR originated in a female donor with multiple sclerosis, enrolled in a pregnancy study. The material was peripheral blood, obtained before pregnancy. CDR3 DNA sequence: TGTGCCAGCAGCCGCGGGGTCTGGACCCAGTACTTC. Translation: CASSRGVWTQYF.